One sample yielded the 3 T cell receptor beta chains listed below, sequenced in a study of monozygotic twins with inflammatory bowel disease. TCRdb reprocessed the 5' RACE reads; each CDR3 protein has one entry and no DNA is given. In all, the sample yields more than 300,000 distinct CDR3 sequences. The sequenced sample was blood. The receptor source for this set is a human donor with ulcerative colitis or Crohn's disease, or a healthy co-twin of an affected twin (not recorded which).

V gene TRBV12-3 or TRBV12-4 combines with J gene TRBJ1-1; TCRdb returns TRBD1, unconfirmable since there is no DNA. CDR3 length equals 14 residues. CDR3 in amino acids: CASSFRTANTEAFF.

The CDR3 spells CASTPGQAGRNQPQHF. This chain links TRBV6-1 with TRBJ1-5; with no DNA, the TCRdb D assignment of TRBD1 cannot be verified. The CDR3 loop spans 16 amino acids. The germline CDR1 and CDR2 sequences are MNHNS and SASEGT.

The V call is TRBV12-3 or TRBV12-4, the J call TRBJ2-7. CDR3 size: 12 residues. This CDR3 reads CASSMLNYEQYF.